The 16 T cell receptor beta chains in this list originate from one sample, sequenced in a study of blood T cell repertoires in COVID-19. TCRdb's copy holds only in-frame clones and misses some; the assay was immunoSEQ multiplex PCR. The table shows under 45,000 clones, with approximately 82% occurring only once. Sequenced: peripheral blood. These receptors originate from an elderly woman with active or convalescent COVID-19.

The chain carries TRBV30 and TRBJ1-5; the D is unclear. Trimming removed 0 bases from V and 7 bases from J, with 16 bases in between. The CDR3 totals 15 residues. CDR1 is GTSNPN and CDR2 is SVGIG in the germline V gene (reference sequence). CDR3 sequence reads: CAWSVKSRIGQPQHF. The CDR3 DNA reads TGTGCCTGGAGTGTAAAGTCGAGGATTGGGCAGCCCCAGCATTTT. The whole variable domain, filled in from reference TRBV30 and TRBJ1-5, reads SQTIHQWPATLVQPVGSPLSLECTVEGTSNPNLYWYRQAAGRGLQLLFYSVGIGQISSEVPQNLSASRPQDRQFILSSKKLLLSDSGFYLCAWSVKSRIGQPQHFGDGTRLSIL.

The rearrangement joins TRBV5-1 to TRBJ2-2, with 11 bases matching TRBD2. V was pared by 7 bases and J by 7 bases, with 12 bases of the junction left unmatched. The CDR3 runs 16 residues. CDR1 SGHRS and CDR2 YFSETQ come from the germline V gene. This CDR3 reads CASQPLAGGPSGELFF. The CDR3, as DNA: TGCGCCAGCCAACCCTTAGCGGGAGGGCCGAGCGGGGAGCTGTTTTTT.

V and J are TRBV2 and TRBJ2-1, with a weak D call TRBD2 (6 bases). Trimming pared 4 bases from V and 4 bases from J, leaving 14 bases between. The CDR3 runs 15 residues. Germline-derived CDR1 and CDR2 are SNHLY and FYNNEI. The CDR3 nucleotides are TGTGCCAGCAGTGTGGGGCGGGGAAATTACAATGAGCAGTTCTTC. Translated, it gives CASSVGRGNYNEQFF.

This chain connects TRBV5-1 to TRBJ2-3; TRBD2 is a possible D gene (5 bases). Looked up from germline, CDR1 is SGHRS and CDR2 is YFSETQ. The CDR3 runs 14 residues. The V end lost 3 bases, the J end lost 9 bases, and 17 bases lay between the germline ends. CDR3 sequence (DNA): TGCGCCAGCAGCTCCTACGACCCGAGAGGGACGCAGTATTTT. Translating gives CASSSYDPRGTQYF.

A few counts support this clone. The rearrangement uses TRBV10-2 and TRBJ2-2, with 9 bases that match TRBD2. The V and J ends lost 3 bases and 7 bases, in that order; junction bases with no gene match: 6. Germline CDR1 and CDR2: WSHSY and SAAADI. The CDR3 totals 15 residues. The CDR3 sequence: CASSDYSGSFGELFF. The CDR3 nucleotides are TGCGCCAGCAGTGACTATAGCGGGAGTTTCGGGGAGCTGTTTTTT.

This chain links TRBV21-1 with TRBJ1-2; TRBD1 is the table's D call and was not checked against the DNA. TRBV21-1 is noted as a pseudogene. The CDR3 sequence is 16 residues long. In nucleotides, the CDR3 is TGTGCCAGCAGCAATTTACGGTCGGACAGCAACTATGGCTACACCTTC. It translates to CASSNLRSDSNYGYTF.

This rearrangement joins TRBV5-4 to TRBJ1-1; TRBD1 aligns across 11 bases. The V and J ends lost 4 bases and 7 bases, in that order; junction bases with no gene match: 12. CDR1 is SGHNT, CDR2 YYREEE, per germline (reference sequence). This CDR3 has 16 residues. The CDR3: CASSRAGQGAIGEAFF. The CDR3 bases are TGTGCCAGCAGCCGCGCTGGACAGGGGGCGATAGGTGAAGCTTTCTTT.

The rearrangement links TRBV28 to TRBJ2-7, with 14 bases identical to TRBD2. Unmatched junction bases numbered 7, after V lost 6 bases and J lost 6 bases. The CDR3 extends over 15 amino acids. The germline V gene has CDR1 MDHEN and CDR2 SYDVKM. The CDR3 sequence: CASRRTSGRSPEQYF. The DNA for the CDR3 is TGTGCCAGCAGGAGGACTAGCGGGAGGAGCCCCGAGCAGTACTTC.

The V and J genes are TRBV7-2 and TRBJ1-2; TRBD1 matches 8 bases. The CDR3 runs 12 residues. V lost 10 bases, J lost 1 base, and 2 bases stayed unmatched. Germline-derived CDR1 and CDR2 are SGHTA and FQGNSA. The CDR3: CATGQGNYGYTF. CDR3 bases: TGTGCCACCGGACAGGGTAACTATGGCTACACCTTC.

The V and J genes are TRBV7-3 and TRBJ1-1; the D gene is possibly TRBD1 (6 bases). CDR3 length: 13 amino acids. Looked up from germline, CDR1 is SGHTA and CDR2 is FQGTGA. Trimming cost V 7 bases and J 1 base, with 10 bases left between them. For the CDR3, the DNA is TGTGCCAGCAAACAGGGACCGAACACTGAAGCTTTCTTT. It encodes CASKQGPNTEAFF.

V usage is TRBV29-1 and J usage is TRBJ1-1, with TRBD1 as a possible D gene (5 bases). CDR3 length: 13 residues. V was clipped by 6 bases and J by 0 bases, with 11 bases between them. Germline V gene data show CDR1 as SQVTM and CDR2 as ANQGSEA. The chain's CDR3 is CSVMAGLNTEAFF. CDR3 sequence (DNA): TGCAGCGTCATGGCAGGGTTGAACACTGAAGCTTTCTTT.

The chain carries TRBV9 and TRBJ1-5, with 7 bases matching TRBD1. V shed 4 bases, J shed 4 bases, and the junction held 5 bases outside the gene matches. Germline V gene lookup returns CDR1 SGDLS and CDR2 YYNGEE. CDR3 size: 14 residues. CDR3 region: CASSPGGGNQPQHF. CDR3 sequence (DNA): TGTGCCAGCAGCCCAGGGGGAGGTAATCAGCCCCAGCATTTT. The full variable domain, in which reference TRBV9 and TRBJ1-5 provide the parts outside the CDR3, is DSGVTQTPKHLITATGQRVTLRCSPRSGDLSVYWYQQSLDQGLQFLIQYYNGEERAKGNILERFSAQQFPDLHSELNLSSLELGDSALYFCASSPGGGNQPQHFGDGTRLSIL.

Comments on this clone: The identical CDR3 is also encoded by other nucleotide sequences in the sample. The chain links TRBV11-3 to TRBJ2-3; D not certain. The germline V gene encodes CDR1 SGHNT and CDR2 YENEEA. The CDR3 is 14 residues long. The V end was cut by 1 base, the J end by 2 bases, with 7 bases between. CDR3 sequence: CASSLGHLTDTQYF. As DNA, the CDR3 is TGTGCCAGCAGCTTAGGGCACCTCACAGATACGCAGTATTTT.

V is TRBV5-1 and J is TRBJ2-2, with D possibly being TRBD1 (5 bases). Germline CDR1 is SGHRS and CDR2 is YFSETQ. This CDR3 has 15 residues. V was cut by 9 bases and J by 4 bases, with 19 bases left in between. The CDR3, as DNA: TGCGCCACCAAGAGTGGGGCCGGTATCACCGGGGAGCTGTTTTTT. Amino acid sequence: CATKSGAGITGELFF. The full variable domain, in which reference TRBV5-1 and TRBJ2-2 provide the parts outside the CDR3, is KAGVTQTPRYLIKTRGQQVTLSCSPISGHRSVSWYQQTPGQGLQFLFEYFSETQRNKGNFPGRFSGRQFSNSRSEMNVSTLELGDSALYLCATKSGAGITGELFFGEGSRLTVL.

The CDR3 DNA reads as TGTGCCAGCGGGACTCAGGCGGGGACTGAAGCTTTCTTT. It encodes CASGTQAGTEAFF. This chain joins TRBV5-4 and TRBJ1-1, with a tentative D call TRBD1 (5 bases). The CDR3 extends over 13 amino acids. Germline assignment: CDR1 SGHNT and CDR2 YYREEE (reference sequence). The V and J ends lost 7 bases and 5 bases respectively, with 15 bases between them.

The V and J genes are TRBV5-8 and TRBJ1-5; 9 bases align to TRBD1. Germline loops: CDR1 SGHTS, CDR2 YDEGEE. CDR3 length: 16 residues. The ends lost 7 bases at V and 3 bases at J; junction bases unmatched: 11. The CDR3 loop is CASSAGTGGSNQPQHF. In DNA form, the CDR3 reads TGTGCCAGCTCCGCAGGAACAGGGGGCTCCAATCAGCCCCAGCATTTT.